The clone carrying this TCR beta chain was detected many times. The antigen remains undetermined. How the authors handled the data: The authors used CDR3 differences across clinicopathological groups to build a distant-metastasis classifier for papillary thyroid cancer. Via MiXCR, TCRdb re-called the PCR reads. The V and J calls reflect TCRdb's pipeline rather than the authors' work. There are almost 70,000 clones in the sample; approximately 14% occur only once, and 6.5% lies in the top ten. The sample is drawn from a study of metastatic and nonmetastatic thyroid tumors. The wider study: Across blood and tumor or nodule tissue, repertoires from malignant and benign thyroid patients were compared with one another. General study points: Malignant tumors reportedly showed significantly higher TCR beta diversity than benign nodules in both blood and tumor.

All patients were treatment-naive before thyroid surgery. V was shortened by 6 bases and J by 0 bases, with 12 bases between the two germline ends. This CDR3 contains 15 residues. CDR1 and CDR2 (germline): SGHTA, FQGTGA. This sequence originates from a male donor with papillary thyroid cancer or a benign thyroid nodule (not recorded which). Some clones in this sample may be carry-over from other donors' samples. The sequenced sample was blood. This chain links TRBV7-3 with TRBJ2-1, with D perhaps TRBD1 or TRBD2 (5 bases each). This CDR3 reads CASSSGRLSYNEQFF. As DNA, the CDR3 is TGTGCCAGCAGTTCGGGACGGCTCTCCTACAATGAGCAGTTCTTC.